This T cell receptor (beta chain) was found in a study of technical replicates of blood from a handful of donors. Method: immunoSEQ multiplex PCR; TCRdb's copy keeps in-frame clones and lacks some. The top ten hold about 0.35% of the sample, which has around 83,000 clones, 75% to 95% seen once. This receptor was taken from a human donor in good health. Some clones in this sample may be carry-over from other donors' samples. The specimen was T cells isolated from PBMCs.

CDR3 loop: CASSFGQGTDTQYF. Written as DNA, the CDR3 is TGTGCCAGCAGTTTCGGACAGGGCACAGATACGCAGTATTTT. This rearrangement joins TRBV27 to TRBJ2-3; the match to TRBD1 covers 7 bases. V lost 3 bases and J lost 1; bases outside the gene matches: 1. CDR3 length equals 14 residues. Germline CDR1 is MNHEY and CDR2 is SMNVEV (reference sequence).